The entry below describes one T cell receptor (beta chain). The source of the sample is a study of control samples from healthy donors and cancer patients. V was cut by 6 bases and J by 5 bases, with 16 bases left in between. This CDR3 spans 14 amino acids. CDR1 is ENHRY, CDR2 SYGVKD, per germline. Assay used: immunoSEQ multiplex PCR; TCRdb lists only in-frame clones, some missing. Here the sample spans approximately 140,000 clones, approximately 91% being singletons. The receptor was derived from a woman aged 25 to 45 in good health. The chain links TRBV10-3 to TRBJ1-1; D perhaps matches TRBD1 (6 bases). The sequenced sample consisted of blood. The CDR3, as DNA: TGTGCCATCAGGGGGGCCGGGGAAGGGACTGAAGCTTTCTTT. As protein: CAIRGAGEGTEAFF.